The rows below give T cell receptor beta chains drawn from one sample of a study of shared clonotypes between healthy human individuals. Profiling relied on immunoSEQ multiplex PCR, and the TCRdb table lists in-frame clones only, not all of them. The sample includes about 2.4 million clones, 90% to 95% seen only once; the top ten take roughly 0.13%. The sample was naive CD4+ T cells sorted from blood. These receptor sequences come from a man aged 18 to 30 in good health. CDR3s leave out the opening cysteine and the closing phenylalanine or tryptophan.

j_call v_call cdr3_aa
TRBJ2-7 TRBV6-5 ASRPLAGLSYEQY
TRBJ2-2 TRBV5-4 ASSRRDRGTGELF
TRBJ2-3 TRBV5-1 ASSRPGQATDTQY
TRBJ2-3 TRBV25-1 ASSEWEGPGTDTQY
TRBJ1-4 TRBV7-9 ASSSLNEKLF
TRBJ1-6 TRBV19 ASREGLILNSPLH
TRBJ1-5 TRBV6-1 ASSPWGAQQPQH
TRBJ1-4 TRBV18 ASSDRDRNEKLF
TRBJ1-6 TRBV2 ASHGAGASNNSPLH
TRBJ1-2 TRBV19 ASSGTHNYGYT
TRBJ2-3 TRBV7-8 ASSLAGSYTDTQY
TRBJ2-2 TRBV6-1 ASITVTNTGELF
TRBJ1-6 TRBV5-4 ASRSWEVSPLH
TRBJ2-6 TRBV5-1 ASTPQGGPSGANVLT
TRBJ2-3 TRBV6-5 ASTRNRDIDTQY
TRBJ2-5 TRBV4-1 ASSRQKAGEETQY
TRBJ2-7 TRBV19 ASSIDAVSYEQY
TRBJ1-5 TRBV6-5 ASSYSNHQPQH
TRBJ2-7 TRBV7-2 ASSSLLAGPSYEQY
TRBJ2-7 TRBV6-5 ASGRGGNEQY
TRBJ2-1 TRBV5-1 ASRGQGINEQF
TRBJ2-3 TRBV6-5 ASRKATDTQY
TRBJ2-5 TRBV2 ASSVVRYQETQY
TRBJ2-5 TRBV29-1 SHRGLPVTETQY
TRBJ1-2 TRBV29-1 SVEDPGTVRGYT
TRBJ1-4 TRBV19 ASSEPRVEKLF
TRBJ2-2 TRBV6-1 ASRPGQANTGELF
TRBJ2-1 TRBV5-1 ASSLEAGASYNEQF
TRBJ2-7 TRBV11-2 ASRSPGASYEQY
TRBJ1-5 TRBV19 ASRWSNQPQH
TRBJ2-4 TRBV2 ASQGLGNIQY
TRBJ1-4 TRBV2 ASKPTAVTNEKLF
TRBJ2-7 TRBV2 ASSVWEGEQY
TRBJ2-6 TRBV5-1 ASTPNTIGSGANVLT
TRBJ2-1 TRBV15 ATSPRTSGMNEQF
TRBJ2-7 TRBV19 ASSRGRLAGEYEQY
TRBJ1-2 TRBV5-6 ASSTPGQGTRGYT
TRBJ1-4 TRBV6-5 ASSLTGGREKLF
TRBJ2-1 TRBV7-8 ASSPVGDSLVNEQF
TRBJ2-7 TRBV5-1 ASSLGAAGTATYEQY
TRBJ1-1 TRBV29-1 SAVGVSTEAF
TRBJ1-1 TRBV28 ASTQEGVWTEAF
TRBJ2-5 TRBV28 ASSLNFQPPGNPQY
TRBJ2-2 TRBV28 ASSPGGGGTGELF
TRBJ1-1 TRBV6-5 ARDRGSGTEAF
TRBJ2-7 TRBV7-2 ASSSTSGKSYEQY
TRBJ1-2 TRBV6-6 ASSLTGGMGYT
TRBJ2-5 TRBV11-2 ASSPPVGETQY
TRBJ1-4 TRBV11-2 ASSRNAGQEKLF
TRBJ2-5 TRBV5-1 ASSFTALGETQY
TRBJ1-3 TRBV5-1 ASSLTAGGDSGNTIY
TRBJ1-2 TRBV4-1 ASSQISYGYT
TRBJ2-5 TRBV27 ASSSQETQY
TRBJ2-2 TRBV7-2 ASGTPGVGGELF
TRBJ2-1 TRBV5-1 ASSGVGGNNEQF